This T cell receptor (beta chain) was retrieved from a study of CD8+ T cells in alopecia areata. General study points: Scalp lesions, especially in alopecia totalis/universalis, had higher clonality than normal scalp.

RNA, once extracted, was reverse transcribed into cDNA for use as the sequencing template. The method was immunoSEQ multiplex PCR; TCRdb's version includes in-frame clones alone and lacks a portion of them. In the table there are approximately 150,000 clones, 65% to 75% of which are singletons. The study team obtained lesional scalp punch biopsies and peripheral blood from alopecia areata patients. On this clone itself: Its antigen is unidentified.

This CDR3 region has 10 residues. The V gene's germline CDR1 is GTSNPN and CDR2 SVGIG (reference sequence). V was cut by 6 bases and J by 6 bases, with 5 bases left in between. The chain joins TRBV30 to TRBJ2-2; D remains ambiguous. The source is a human donor with alopecia areata. The sample consisted of CD8+ T cells sorted from blood, taken at week 0. Written as DNA, the CDR3 is TGTGCCTGTACGTCCGGGGAGCTGTTTTTT. Translating gives CACTSGELFF. The complete variable domain, with remaining parts taken from reference TRBV30 and TRBJ2-2, reads SQTIHQWPATLVQPVGSPLSLECTVEGTSNPNLYWYRQAAGRGLQLLFYSVGIGQISSEVPQNLSASRPQDRQFILSSKKLLLSDSGFYLCACTSGELFFGEGSRLTVL.